The next 32 T cell receptor beta chains were all read from a single sample in a study of blood T cell repertoires in COVID-19. TCRdb keeps only in-frame clones here, not all; method: immunoSEQ multiplex PCR. The sample includes 250,000 to 300,000 clones, 65% to 85% of them seen just once. Sequences were obtained from peripheral blood. Every receptor here comes from an elderly man with acute or convalescent COVID-19.

The V and J genes are TRBV9 and TRBJ1-1, with TRBD1 identical over 8 bases. The CDR3 spans 14 residues. The V segment lost 3 bases and the J segment 2 bases; nucleotides outside the gene matches: 3. CDR1 and CDR2 from the germline V gene are SGDLS and YYNGEE. CDR3 region: CASSGTGTNTEAFF. The CDR3, as DNA: TGTGCCAGCAGCGGGACAGGGACAAACACTGAAGCTTTCTTT. The variable domain in full, completed from reference TRBV9 and TRBJ1-1, reads DSGVTQTPKHLITATGQRVTLRCSPRSGDLSVYWYQQSLDQGLQFLIQYYNGEERAKGNILERFSAQQFPDLHSELNLSSLELGDSALYFCASSGTGTNTEAFFGQGTRLTVV.

The rearrangement links TRBV2 to TRBJ2-3; 10 positions agree with TRBD2. The CDR3 is 15 residues long. Germline loops: CDR1 SNHLY, CDR2 FYNNEI. Trimming removed 6 bases from V and 7 bases from J; junction bases left unmatched: 10. For the CDR3, the DNA is TGTGCCAGCAGAGCCTTTAGCGGGGGGACTAATACGCAGTATTTT. As protein: CASRAFSGGTNTQYF.

The gene calls are TRBV10-3 and TRBJ2-6; 7 bases match TRBD2. The V segment lost 7 bases and the J segment 2 bases; nucleotides outside the gene matches: 17. The CDR3 runs to 19 residues. The V gene's germline CDR1 is ENHRY and CDR2 SYGVKD. CDR3 loop: CAIMATAQARGAGANVLTF. In DNA form, the CDR3 reads TGTGCCATCATGGCGACAGCACAGGCCCGGGGGGCTGGGGCCAACGTCCTGACTTTC.

This rearrangement joins TRBV10-3 to TRBJ1-6, with 10 bases aligning to TRBD1. Germline values: CDR1 ENHRY, CDR2 SYGVKD. The J segment lost 2 bases and the V segment lost 2 bases, leaving 6 bases of the junction unmatched. The CDR3 contains 18 residues. CDR3 coding DNA: TGTGCCATCAGTGAGGTGACAGGGGGCATTACCTATAATTCACCCCTCCACTTT. It is translated as CAISEVTGGITYNSPLHF.

V gene TRBV5-5 combines with J gene TRBJ2-7, with TRBD2 matching 14 bases. The CDR3 totals 19 residues. Germline V CDR1 and CDR2: SGHKS, YYEKEE (reference sequence). The trim removed 4 bases at V and 0 bases at J, leaving 12 bases unmatched. DNA of the CDR3: TGTGCCAGCAGCACAGAGGGACTAGCGGGGGCCATGAGCTCCTACGAGCAGTACTTC. Protein sequence: CASSTEGLAGAMSSYEQYF.

This sequence joins TRBV27 and TRBJ2-5; 8 bases match TRBD2. From germline, CDR1 is MNHEY and CDR2 SMNVEV (reference sequence). The CDR3 is 14 amino acids. The ends lost 5 bases at V and 4 bases at J; junction bases unmatched: 6. The CDR3 is CASSVGRGRETQYF. For the CDR3, the DNA is TGTGCCAGCAGTGTCGGGAGGGGAAGAGAGACCCAGTACTTC.

The chain combines TRBV5-4 with TRBJ2-6; D might be TRBD2 (6 bases). The length of the CDR3 is 15 residues. The V end was cut by 0 bases, the J end by 3 bases, with 7 bases between. Germline V gene lookup returns CDR1 SGHNT and CDR2 YYREEE (reference sequence). The CDR3: CASSLAGDGANVLTF. CDR3 nucleotides: TGTGCCAGCAGCTTGGCGGGGGATGGGGCCAACGTCCTGACTTTC.

The genes are TRBV6-5 and TRBJ2-7; 7 bases map to TRBD2. Germline V gene sequence: CDR1 MNHEY, CDR2 SVGAGI. This CDR3 comprises 14 residues. V shed 5 bases and J 1 base; nucleotides not matched to a gene: 5. The CDR3, as DNA: TGTGCCAGCAGTCCACCGGGACTATCCTACGAGCAGTACTTC. Its protein is CASSPPGLSYEQYF.

In its sample, this clone was seen once. The chain links TRBV11-2 to TRBJ1-1, with 8 bases fitting TRBD1. Germline lookup yields CDR1 SGHAT and CDR2 FQNNGV. The CDR3 sequence is 14 residues long. The ends lost 4 bases at V and 0 bases at J; junction bases unmatched: 1. In DNA form, the CDR3 reads TGTGCCAGCAGCTGGGGACAGGTGAACACTGAAGCTTTCTTT. Translating it yields CASSWGQVNTEAFF.

The chain uses TRBV6-6 and TRBJ2-5; 7 positions agree with TRBD1. CDR3 length equals 16 residues. Losses at the gene ends were 5 bases for V and 2 bases for J; bases not matched to a gene: 11. In germline, CDR1 is MNHNY, CDR2 SVGAGI (reference sequence). This CDR3 is CASSRRTGRGQETQYF. In nucleotides, the CDR3 is TGTGCCAGCAGTCGACGGACAGGAAGAGGGCAAGAGACCCAGTACTTC.

The rearrangement joins TRBV19 to TRBJ1-4, with D unresolved. The CDR3 is made up of 15 amino acids. In germline, CDR1 is LNHDA, CDR2 SQIVND (reference sequence). V was cut by 7 bases and J by 7 bases, with 19 bases left in between. CDR3 protein: CASTRRTGSGEKLFF. CDR3 sequence (DNA): TGTGCCAGTACGAGACGGACCGGGAGTGGTGAAAAACTGTTTTTT.

This chain connects TRBV4-1 to TRBJ2-3; 9 bases line up with TRBD2. The CDR3 extends over 16 amino acids. The V gene end was trimmed by 1 base and the J gene end by 7 bases; junction bases not matched to a gene: 9. The V gene's germline CDR1 is MGHRA and CDR2 YSYEKL. CDR3 protein: CASSQALGGGANTQYF. The CDR3 DNA reads TGCGCCAGCAGCCAAGCCCTGGGCGGGGGGGCGAATACGCAGTATTTT.

The rearrangement uses TRBV11-3 and TRBJ1-1; D gene unclear. Deletions cut 5 bases from V and 4 bases from J, with 5 bases between. The CDR3 consists of 11 residues. Germline loops: CDR1 SGHNT, CDR2 YENEEA. The CDR3 protein is CASSGGTEAFF. In DNA, the CDR3 is TGTGCCAGCAGCGGCGGCACTGAAGCTTTCTTT.

The gene calls are TRBV6-5 and TRBJ2-7, with 8 nucleotides matching TRBD2. Trimming cost V 3 bases and J 1 base; bases outside gene matches: 2. This CDR3 has 14 amino acids. Germline lookup yields CDR1 MNHEY and CDR2 SVGAGI. The DNA for the CDR3 is TGTGCCAGCAGTTATACTAGCGGATCCTACGAGCAGTACTTC. Its protein is CASSYTSGSYEQYF.

The chain uses TRBV25-1 and TRBJ2-1; D might be TRBD2 (5 bases). Trimming took off 6 bases at V and 0 bases at J, with 15 bases between the two ends. The length of the CDR3 is 16 residues. CDR1 and CDR2 (germline): MGHDK, SYGVNS. Written as DNA, the CDR3 is TGTGCCAGCAGCCGAGGGTGGACCAGCTCCTACAATGAGCAGTTCTTC. Protein: CASSRGWTSSYNEQFF.

V usage is TRBV3-1 (or the pseudogene TRBV3-2) and J usage is TRBJ2-5, with 7 positions matching TRBD2. V shed 4 bases, J shed 5 bases, and the junction held 4 bases outside the gene matches. In germline, CDR1 is LGHDT, CDR2 YNNKEL (reference sequence). The CDR3 is 13 amino acids. The CDR3 protein is CASSPREGETQYF. The CDR3 DNA is TGTGCCAGCAGCCCCAGGGAGGGTGAGACCCAGTACTTC.

The chain links TRBV6-5 to TRBJ1-1, with 7 bases lining up with TRBD1. The V gene end was trimmed by 6 bases and the J gene end by 5 bases; junction bases not matched to a gene: 6. The CDR3 runs 13 residues. The V gene's germline CDR1 is MNHEY and CDR2 SVGAGI. The CDR3 loop reads CASSPQGRTEAFF. CDR3 DNA sequence: TGTGCCAGCAGCCCACAGGGGAGGACTGAAGCTTTCTTT.

The rearrangement links TRBV5-1 to TRBJ1-2, with 8 bases aligning to TRBD1. The germline gives CDR1 SGHRS, CDR2 YFSETQ. This CDR3 is built from 15 residues. V lost 5 bases to trimming and J lost 3 bases; unmatched junction nucleotides: 9. CDR3 in amino acids: CASRKAGGPDYGYTF. CDR3 coding DNA: TGCGCCAGCAGGAAAGCAGGGGGCCCGGACTATGGCTACACCTTC.

V is TRBV3-1 (or the pseudogene TRBV3-2) and J is TRBJ1-5, with 9 nucleotides matching TRBD1. J was trimmed by 7 bases and V by 5 bases; bases with no gene match: 6. The CDR3 extends over 14 amino acids. Per germline, CDR1 LGHDT and CDR2 YNNKEL (reference sequence). CDR3 nucleotides: TGTGCCAGCAGCTTGGACAGGGGTTCCCAGCCCCAGCATTTT. Protein: CASSLDRGSQPQHF.

The chain is built from TRBV19 and TRBJ2-1, with D unclear. From germline, CDR1 is LNHDA and CDR2 SQIVND (reference sequence). The CDR3 contains 15 residues. Trimming stripped 6 bases from V and 1 base from J, with 13 bases between. CDR3 DNA sequence: TGTGCCAGTAGGAGCCTAGTAGGATCCTACAATGAGCAGTTCTTC. Translating it yields CASRSLVGSYNEQFF.

The chain carries TRBV28 and TRBJ1-6; TRBD1 is a possible D gene (6 bases). CDR3 length: 14 residues. V was trimmed by 6 bases and J by 9 bases, leaving 15 bases between them. Germline CDR1 and CDR2: MDHEN and SYDVKM. The CDR3 here is CASSTGNLGSPLHF. In DNA form, the CDR3 reads TGTGCCAGCAGCACAGGGAATCTCGGTTCACCCCTCCACTTT.

The chain employs TRBV18 and TRBJ2-5; the D gene is possibly TRBD1 (6 bases). Looked up from germline, CDR1 is KGHSH and CDR2 is LQKENI. V was clipped by 4 bases and J by 4 bases, with 13 bases between them. CDR3 size: 14 residues. The CDR3 sequence is CASSLGAGAETQYF. In DNA form, the CDR3 reads TGTGCCAGCTCACTCGGGGCAGGGGCAGAGACCCAGTACTTC.

The chain employs TRBV30 and TRBJ2-3; TRBD2 aligns across 10 bases. The CDR3 extends over 13 amino acids. V shed 4 bases and J 13 bases; nucleotides not matched to a gene: 11. The V gene's germline CDR1 is GTSNPN and CDR2 SVGIG (reference sequence). This chain's CDR3 is CAWTSGGGRREYF. CDR3 in DNA: TGTGCCTGGACTAGCGGGGGAGGGCGCCGTGAGTATTTT.

The CDR3 region has the DNA TGCGCCAGCAGCGATCAGGGGGCGAACACTGAAGCTTTCTTT. Protein: CASSDQGANTEAFF. This chain connects TRBV5-1 to TRBJ1-1; TRBD1 matches at 8 bases. V was clipped by 4 bases and J by 1 base; unmatched bases: 3. The germline CDR1 and CDR2 sequences are SGHRS and YFSETQ. The CDR3 is 14 amino acids.

The chain links TRBV7-2 to TRBJ1-1; maybe TRBD1 (6 bases). Trimming removed 5 bases at V and 0 bases at J, with 16 bases between. This CDR3 is 16 amino acids long. Germline assignment: CDR1 SGHTA and CDR2 FQGNSA. The chain's CDR3 is CASSPYPGQLNTEAFF. The CDR3 DNA is TGTGCCAGCAGCCCATACCCCGGACAGCTGAACACTGAAGCTTTCTTT.

V usage is TRBV3-1 (or the pseudogene TRBV3-2) and J usage is TRBJ1-1, with unresolved D. The germline gives CDR1 LGHDT, CDR2 YNNKEL (reference sequence). V lost 1 base to trimming and J lost 5 bases, with 8 bases between them. This CDR3 is built from 13 residues. In nucleotides, the CDR3 is TGTGCCAGCAGCCAAGTGGAGGGTACTGAAGCTTTCTTT. This codes for CASSQVEGTEAFF.

The chain uses TRBV6-5 and TRBJ1-2, with D possibly matching TRBD1 (6 bases). V lost 2 bases and J 7 bases, leaving 20 bases between the germline ends. Germline V gene sequence: CDR1 MNHEY, CDR2 SVGAGI. The CDR3 has 16 residues. CDR3 region: CASSYQPSGTHLGYTF. The DNA of the CDR3 is TGTGCCAGCAGTTACCAACCTTCCGGGACACACCTTGGCTACACCTTC.

This chain links TRBV28 with TRBJ2-1; 13 bases match TRBD2. The CDR3 loop spans 13 amino acids. V was clipped by 8 bases and J by 7 bases; unmatched bases: 2. Germline CDR1 reads MDHEN; CDR2 reads SYDVKM. The CDR3 DNA is TGTGCCAGCGGACTAGCGGGAGCAAATGAGCAGTTCTTC. This codes for CASGLAGANEQFF.

The V gene is TRBV2, the J gene TRBJ2-5, with D perhaps TRBD2 (6 bases). This CDR3 is 13 amino acids long. V was pared by 4 bases and J by 5 bases, with 11 bases between. Germline CDR1 reads SNHLY; CDR2 reads FYNNEI. The chain's CDR3 is CASSGAGRETQYF. As DNA, the CDR3 is TGTGCCAGCAGTGGGGCGGGGAGGGAGACCCAGTACTTC. Supplemented by reference TRBV2 and TRBJ2-5, the full variable domain reads EPEVTQTPSHQVTQMGQEVILRCVPISNHLYFYWYRQILGQKVEFLVSFYNNEISEKSEIFDDQFSVERPDGSNFTLKIRSTKLEDSAMYFCASSGAGRETQYFGPGTRLLVL.

This chain uses TRBV29-1 with TRBJ2-3; D perhaps matches TRBD2 (6 bases). Germline CDR1 and CDR2: SQVTM and ANQGSEA. V was shortened by 6 bases and J by 1 base, with 20 bases between the two germline ends. This CDR3 spans 16 amino acids. CDR3 in DNA: TGCAGCGTCTCCACCCTTAAACAGCGGGGCACAGATACGCAGTATTTT. Amino acid sequence: CSVSTLKQRGTDTQYF.

The gene calls are TRBV15 and TRBJ2-2, with a possible D match to TRBD2 (5 bases). Trimming removed 1 base at V and 5 bases at J, with 17 bases between. The V gene's germline CDR1 is LNHNV and CDR2 YYDKDF (reference sequence). CDR3 size: 17 residues. The CDR3 sequence: CATSRAKPTGMTGELFF. DNA of the CDR3: TGTGCCACCAGCAGAGCGAAACCGACGGGGATGACCGGGGAGCTGTTTTTT.

V usage is TRBV6-1 and J usage is TRBJ2-3, with 7 bases that match TRBD2. J lost 3 bases, V lost 2 bases, and 8 bases had no gene match. The CDR3 consists of 16 residues. Germline lookup yields CDR1 MNHNS and CDR2 SASEGT. CDR3 amino acids: CASSERALAETDTQYF. DNA for the CDR3: TGTGCCAGCAGTGAAAGAGCGCTAGCGGAAACAGATACGCAGTATTTT.